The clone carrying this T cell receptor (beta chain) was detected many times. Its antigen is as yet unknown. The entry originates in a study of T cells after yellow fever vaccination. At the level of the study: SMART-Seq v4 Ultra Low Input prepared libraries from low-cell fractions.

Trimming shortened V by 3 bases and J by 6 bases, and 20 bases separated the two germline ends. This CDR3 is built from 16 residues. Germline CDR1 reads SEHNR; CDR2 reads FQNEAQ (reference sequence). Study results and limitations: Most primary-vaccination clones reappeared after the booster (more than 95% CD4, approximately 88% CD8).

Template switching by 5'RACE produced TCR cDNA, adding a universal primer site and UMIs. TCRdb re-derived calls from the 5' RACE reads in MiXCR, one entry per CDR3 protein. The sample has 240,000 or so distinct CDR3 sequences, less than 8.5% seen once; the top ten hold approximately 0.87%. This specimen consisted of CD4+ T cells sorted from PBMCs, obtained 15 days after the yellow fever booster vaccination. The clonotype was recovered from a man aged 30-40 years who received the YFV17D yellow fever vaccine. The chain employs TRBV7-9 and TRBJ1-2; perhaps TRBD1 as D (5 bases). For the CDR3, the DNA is TGTGCCAGCAGCTTCGGCCGGGACTTCGTCGGTGATGGCTACACCTTC. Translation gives CASSFGRDFVGDGYTF. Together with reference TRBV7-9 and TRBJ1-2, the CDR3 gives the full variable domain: DTGVSQNPRHKITKRGQNVTFRCDPISEHNRLYWYRQTLGQGPEFLTYFQNEAQLEKSRLLSDRFSAERPKGSFSTLEIQRTEQGDSAMYLCASSFGRDFVGDGYTFGSGTRLTVV.